The 10 T cell receptor beta chains listed next were all sequenced from one sample in a study of blood T cell repertoires in COVID-19. Generated by immunoSEQ multiplex PCR, the TCRdb table keeps only in-frame clones and is missing some. In the table there are over 200,000 clones, 90% of which are singletons. Sequences were obtained from peripheral blood. Receptor source: a man aged 25-45 years with COVID-19, enrolled during active disease.

This clone was seen a few times. The chain is built from TRBV5-1 and TRBJ2-7; TRBD1 matches at 7 bases. This CDR3 has 12 residues. Germline V gene data show CDR1 as SGHRS and CDR2 as YFSETQ. The V gene end was trimmed by 4 bases and the J gene end by 5 bases; junction bases not matched to a gene: 3. Here the CDR3 reads CASSRTGNEQYF. CDR3 DNA sequence: TGCGCCAGCAGCAGGACAGGCAACGAGCAGTACTTC.

The chain carries TRBV28 and TRBJ1-1; D is ambiguous. CDR1 is MDHEN, CDR2 SYDVKM, per germline. V lost 3 bases, J lost 6 bases, and 11 bases lay in between. This CDR3 comprises 13 residues. Here the CDR3 reads CASSFSAISEAFF. The CDR3 DNA reads as TGTGCCAGCAGTTTTAGCGCAATCTCTGAAGCTTTCTTT.

This clone has a single count. V is TRBV11-2 and J is TRBJ2-1; 7 bases line up with TRBD2. Germline loops: CDR1 SGHAT, CDR2 FQNNGV. The CDR3 loop spans 15 amino acids. V lost 1 base, J lost 7 bases, and 7 bases stayed unmatched. The CDR3 loop reads CASSLGRQGGNEQFF. The DNA for the CDR3 is TGTGCCAGCAGCTTAGGGCGGCAGGGAGGGAATGAGCAGTTCTTC.

The chain's CDR3 is CATSDSKSGSFYEQYF. CDR3 DNA sequence: TGTGCCACCAGTGACTCTAAAAGCGGGAGTTTCTACGAGCAGTACTTC. This chain joins TRBV24-1 and TRBJ2-7, with 8 bases fitting TRBD2. Per germline, CDR1 KGHDR and CDR2 SFDVKD. The CDR3 totals 16 residues. V shed 4 bases, J shed 3 bases, and the junction held 10 bases outside the gene matches.

The chain recombines TRBV19 with TRBJ2-3; 7 nucleotides align to TRBD1. Germline V gene data show CDR1 as LNHDA and CDR2 as SQIVND (reference sequence). V gave up 4 bases and J gave up 3 bases; unmatched junction bases: 16. This CDR3 has 18 amino acids. CDR3 sequence: CASSTGNALGGRTDTQYF. The CDR3 DNA sequence: TGTGCCAGTAGTACAGGGAACGCCTTAGGGGGCAGAACAGATACGCAGTATTTT.

V is TRBV30 and J is TRBJ1-2, with D perhaps TRBD1 (6 bases). V was pared by 3 bases and J by 4 bases, with 18 bases between. Germline assignment: CDR1 GTSNPN and CDR2 SVGIG (reference sequence). CDR3 length: 15 residues. In DNA form, the CDR3 reads TGTGCCTGGAGGGACCCACAGGGATTGACCTATGGCTACACCTTC. Translated, it gives CAWRDPQGLTYGYTF.

This chain uses TRBV11-3 with TRBJ2-3; 11 bases fit TRBD1. Germline V gene lookup returns CDR1 SGHNT and CDR2 YENEEA. The CDR3 sequence is 15 residues long. The J segment lost 4 bases and the V segment lost 5 bases, leaving 5 bases of the junction unmatched. The CDR3 bases are TGTGCCAGCAGCCCTGGACAGGGGGCATCAGATACGCAGTATTTT. Protein product: CASSPGQGASDTQYF.

The chain carries TRBV6-2 or TRBV6-3 and TRBJ2-5, with D uncertain. This CDR3 is 16 amino acids long. Trimming removed 2 bases at V and 1 base at J, with 14 bases between. Germline V gene sequence: CDR1 MNHEY, CDR2 SVGEGT. CDR3 bases: TGTGCCAGCAGTTACCATCATCCCAGGTTCCAAGAGACCCAGTACTTC. Amino acids: CASSYHHPRFQETQYF.

The table lists this clone with a count of one. The gene calls are TRBV6-5 and TRBJ1-2, with 8 nucleotides matching TRBD1. This CDR3 comprises 15 residues. The germline V gene encodes CDR1 MNHEY and CDR2 SVGAGI. With 4 bases clipped from V and 8 bases from J, the junction kept 12 bases outside the gene matches. Here the CDR3 DNA reads TGTGCCAGCAGTTTATATACCGGGACAGGCGAGGGCTACACCTTC. It specifies CASSLYTGTGEGYTF.

The chain recombines TRBV19 with TRBJ2-7; 7 nucleotides line up with TRBD1. Germline V gene sequence: CDR1 LNHDA, CDR2 SQIVND (reference sequence). The CDR3 is 14 residues long. The junction had 9 bases not matched to a gene; V was cut back by 7 bases and J by 3 bases. The CDR3 nucleotides are TGTGCCAGTACCCCCACAGGGGTAGTCTACGAGCAGTACTTC. The encoded protein is CASTPTGVVYEQYF.